Below are 8 T cell receptor beta chains sequenced from a single sample in a study of shared clonotypes between healthy human individuals. Repertoires were generated with immunoSEQ multiplex PCR, while TCRdb's copy carries only in-frame clones and drops some. The data hold roughly 2.6 million clones, with roughly 92% observed a single time. Sequenced input: naive CD4+ T cells sorted from blood. The subset here: CD45RA+ positively selected. All receptors derive from a man aged 18 to 35 in good health.

The J gene is TRBJ2-7, the V gene TRBV14, with TRBD2 matching over 9 bases. Germline trimming cut 3 bases from V and 7 bases from J; bases unmatched to any gene: 10. Per the germline V gene, CDR1 is SGHDN and CDR2 is FVKESK. This CDR3 is 15 amino acids long. For the CDR3, the DNA is TGTGCCAGCAGCCAGGGGATAGCGGGAGTACGGGAGCAGTACTTC. Its translation: CASSQGIAGVREQYF.

This clone was observed a few times. The rearrangement joins TRBV5-1 to TRBJ2-7; unclear D gene. CDR3 length: 12 amino acids. Deletions cut 1 base from V and 6 bases from J, with 8 bases between. Germline V gives CDR1 SGHRS, CDR2 YFSETQ. As DNA, the CDR3 is TGCGCCAGCAGCTTGTCTTCGGGCGAGCAGTACTTC. Protein product: CASSLSSGEQYF.

A single count supports this clone. The chain employs TRBV7-9 and TRBJ2-2, with 12 bases identical to TRBD2. Trimming removed 4 bases from V and 6 bases from J; junction bases left unmatched: 9. The CDR3 is 17 amino acids. Germline V gene data show CDR1 as SEHNR and CDR2 as FQNEAQ (reference sequence). CDR3 loop: CASSSPGLAGPAGELFF. The CDR3 coding sequence is TGTGCCAGCAGCTCACCCGGACTAGCGGGACCCGCCGGGGAGCTGTTTTTT.

This clone has a handful of counts. The rearrangement links TRBV7-2 to TRBJ1-5; D perhaps matches TRBD1 (6 bases). The germline CDR1 and CDR2 sequences are SGHTA and FQGNSA. The CDR3 is 14 amino acids. Trimming removed 5 bases from V and 1 base from J, with 9 bases in between. This chain's CDR3 is CASSQDRSNQPQHF. CDR3 bases: TGTGCCAGCAGCCAGGACAGAAGCAATCAGCCCCAGCATTTT.

This chain uses TRBV6-1 with TRBJ1-5; 8 bases align to TRBD1. This CDR3 is 15 amino acids long. The germline V gene has CDR1 MNHNS and CDR2 SASEGT. V gave up 7 bases and J gave up 5 bases; unmatched junction bases: 10. The CDR3 loop is CASKKQGDRDQPQHF. The CDR3 DNA sequence: TGTGCCAGCAAAAAACAGGGGGATCGGGATCAGCCCCAGCATTTT.

The V call is TRBV6-1, the J call TRBJ2-2, with no clear D. The CDR3 is 15 amino acids. In germline, CDR1 is MNHNS, CDR2 SASEGT. With 6 bases removed from V and 0 bases from J, the gap between germline ends came to 11 bases. CDR3 protein: CASSHKDSNTGELFF. In DNA, the CDR3 is TGTGCCAGCAGCCACAAAGACTCGAACACCGGGGAGCTGTTTTTT.

Only a few counts were recorded for this clone. Other DNA sequences of this sample code for an identical CDR3. The V call is TRBV5-1, the J call TRBJ1-6, with D perhaps matching TRBD1 (5 bases). Deletions cut 1 base from V and 7 bases from J, with 9 bases between. This CDR3 spans 14 amino acids. The germline V gene has CDR1 SGHRS and CDR2 YFSETQ. CDR3 sequence reads: CASSLQGTNSPLHF. DNA for the CDR3: TGCGCCAGCAGCTTGCAGGGTACGAATTCACCCCTCCACTTT.

The chain is built from TRBV5-5 and TRBJ2-5; a weak D match, TRBD1 (7 bases). The CDR3 length is 15 residues. Germline V gives CDR1 SGHKS, CDR2 YYEKEE (reference sequence). V lost 5 bases to trimming and J lost 6 bases, with 20 bases between them. The CDR3 region is CASRSEGAGGKTQYF. CDR3 DNA sequence: TGTGCCAGCAGATCGGAGGGGGCTGGTGGGAAGACCCAGTACTTC.